The following is a TCR beta chain sequence with its context. This clonotype ranks as medium-sized (0.01 to 0.1%) by frequency alone, as no count is recorded. Its binding antigen is unknown. Preparation of the library involved 10x single-cell sequencing. 10X Genomics single-cell V(D)J and 5' gene-expression libraries were used to profile CSF cells. An Illumina NextSeq550 was used to sequence CSF single-cell TCR libraries. As for the original processing: After V(D)J reads were mapped to the vdj-GRCh38 alts ensemble 2.0.0 reference, the Cell Ranger vdj pipeline was used to analyse the reads. Clonotypes were defined as cell barcodes sharing the same set of productive CDR3 nucleotide sequences. To connect clonality with transcriptional profiles, clonotype information was added to the gene-expression metadata in Seurat v3.0. Exclusion was applied to CSF cells with more than 1,800 genes, more than 7,500 UMIs or more than 10% mitochondrial reads. To find TCRs with known antigen specificity, CDR3-beta sequences were matched against VDJdb. Only TCRs with complete alpha and beta chains were included in the network analysis of clone sharing, which used the R package qgraph. With the reads reprocessed by TCRdb, a single entry stands for each CDR3 protein sequence and no DNA is reported. What appears here as the V and J calls and clone size reflects TCRdb's work, not the paper's. This sample's clone table shows approximately 1,000 distinct CDR3 sequences. Jointly, the top ten make up roughly 17% of the sample.

The CDR3 goes from the cysteine to the phenylalanine over 13 residues. A DNA sequence was not provided. Based on the germline V gene, the CDR1 and CDR2 sequences are ENHRY and SYGVKD. This specimen comes from a study of CD8 T cells in cerebrospinal fluid in Alzheimer's disease (dated by TCRdb to the early 2020s). As for the study more broadly: CSF T cell clonal expansion was assessed with two single-cell approaches: plate-based nested PCR sequencing and droplet-based sequencing. A total of 20 to 30 samples were covered by the CSF gene-expression analysis, in which Parkinson's disease patients were included. Whether clonally expanded T cells were present in cerebrospinal fluid from healthy elderly individuals and from patients with neurodegenerative disease was tested. In the droplet-based CSF analysis comparing patients with controls, there were about nine healthy controls (10,876 cells) and about nine patients with MCI or Alzheimer's disease (more than 9,500 cells). Results the study describes overall, beyond this receptor: It was cautioned by the authors that a causal link between EBV and Alzheimer's disease is not established by the detection of EBV-specific TCRs in CSF. The overall clonality comparison included only samples with detectable clones (roughly eleven healthy, 5 MCI, 5 AD, 6 PD). When data were pooled, 4 of 6 Alzheimer's patients but only 1 of 10 healthy subjects had a highly expanded clone, defined as at least 3% of TCRs. The EBV-specific clones were neither the most highly expanded clones nor enriched among patients. The largest CSF clone made up a higher percentage of TCRs in patients with MCI or Alzheimer's disease than in controls.

None of the participants had acute infectious disease, and every participant was in good physical condition. For droplet-based sequencing, live CSF cells were sorted with a live/dead marker. CSF was obtained by lumbar puncture, and immune cells were pelleted by centrifugation at 300g. Each CSF sample was examined for red blood cells, and any sample with blood contamination was excluded. CSF cells were cryopreserved in freezing medium, frozen at -80 degrees C overnight, and then transferred to liquid nitrogen for storage. Before analysis, CSF samples had been stored for less than seven months. The chain is encoded by TRBV10-3 joined to TRBJ1-5. This TCR derives from a human donor in good health. Specimen: cerebrospinal fluid. The CDR3 sequence is CATTRAGNQPQHF.